This is a list of T cell receptor beta chains from one sample in a study of T-cell reconstitution after alpha-beta-depleted transplantation in children. TCRdb used MiXCR to reprocess the PCR reads, holding one entry per CDR3 protein. The sample includes nearly 550,000 distinct CDR3 sequences, around 19% of them seen just once. The material sequenced was PBMCs from the stem cell graft donor, taken from the stem cell graft. The receptors here all came from a human donor who donated a stem cell graft to a child with acute lymphoblastic leukemia. Each CDR3 is given with its conserved first and last residue. Size is omitted from some rows. Given values are once, few, many or a class for expanded clones.

clone_size j_call v_call cdr3_aa
- TRBJ2-1 TRBV29-1 CSVESGREAHNEQFF
few TRBJ2-1 TRBV29-1 CSASDSYNEQFF
- TRBJ2-7 TRBV5-6 CASSVGRSVLYEQYF
- TRBJ2-1 TRBV5-6 CASSLDLNNEQFF
- TRBJ1-2 TRBV12-3/TRBV12-4 CASSWTGRANYGYTF
few TRBJ2-1 TRBV12-3/TRBV12-4 CASSFRDRQFF
few TRBJ2-6 TRBV5-1 CASSLDVRPSGANVLTF
- TRBJ2-2 TRBV5-1 CASSALFKNTGELFF
few TRBJ2-1 TRBV7-3 CASSFLGGDPYNEQFF
few TRBJ2-2 TRBV20-1 CSARVDRGPSITGELFF
few TRBJ1-1 TRBV3-1 CASSHLGQEAFF
- TRBJ2-4 TRBV12-3/TRBV12-4 CASSLSGSTRWDGNIQYF
few TRBJ1-4 TRBV7-9 CASSLFDLREKLFF
few TRBJ1-1 TRBV11-2 CASSSTTDRRNTEAFF
few TRBJ1-2 TRBV6-5 CASSYRVGDDNYGYTF
- TRBJ2-1 TRBV4-2 CASSQAGAVNNEQFF
- TRBJ2-4 TRBV12-5 CASGPSSGGVVAKNIQYF
- TRBJ2-5 TRBV9 CASSPGRRERRETQYF
few TRBJ2-1 TRBV2 CASSNGLAGGPQFF
few TRBJ1-2 TRBV6-1 CASSERAVDGYTF
- TRBJ2-5 TRBV4-2 CASSQERSSTQYF
few TRBJ1-1 TRBV9 CASSVPAQVGHTEAFF
- TRBJ2-3 TRBV20-1 CSARDPRGGTDTQYF
few TRBJ2-3 TRBV29-1 CSVGWGSDTQYF
- TRBJ2-7 TRBV7-3 CASSLTPGQDLYEQYF
- TRBJ2-1 TRBV7-9 CASSPRVAGDRYNEQFF
few TRBJ2-7 TRBV5-1 CASSPPNRQYREQYF
few TRBJ2-3 TRBV4-1 CASSKGLGHTDTQYF
- TRBJ2-4 TRBV5-6 CASSFGTYQPKNIQYF
- TRBJ1-1 TRBV27 CASSPYAHSNTEAFF
few TRBJ2-3 TRBV27 CASTWGTGVEDTQYF
few TRBJ2-2 TRBV27 CASRLTGGATGELFF
few TRBJ1-2 TRBV12-3/TRBV12-4 CATSADREHYGYTF
- TRBJ2-5 TRBV5-5 CASSLSATQYF
- TRBJ2-1 TRBV19 CASSPRGLAGDEQFF
once TRBJ2-7 TRBV24-1 CATSAGRGEQYF
- TRBJ2-3 TRBV3-1 CASSQDITSTDTQYF
- TRBJ2-5 TRBV10-3 CAISEMVGVETQYF
few TRBJ2-1 TRBV7-3 CASTKDRGHEQFF
few TRBJ1-5 TRBV25-1 CASSESKLNQPQHF
- TRBJ2-6 TRBV12-3/TRBV12-4 CASSFGQAGANVLTF
- TRBJ1-1 TRBV13 CASSFGRRVEKF
- TRBJ2-7 TRBV19 CASAWRTGGYEQYF
- TRBJ2-2 TRBV7-9 CASSYPSSGKNTGELFF
few TRBJ2-7 TRBV12-3/TRBV12-4 CASSLYKVYEQYF
- TRBJ2-5 TRBV12-3/TRBV12-4 CASSFGEAEQETQYF
- TRBJ2-5 TRBV7-8 CASSSGIVAGDQETQYF
- TRBJ1-3 TRBV27 CASSLRLSLGPSSGNTIYF
- TRBJ2-7 TRBV12-3/TRBV12-4 CASSPGTGLTYEQYF
- TRBJ2-7 TRBV7-9 CASSWGLPYEQYF
few TRBJ1-1 TRBV7-8 CASSLFAEAEAFF
- TRBJ1-4 TRBV20-1 CSAPGTENEKLFF
few TRBJ2-1 TRBV4-1 CASSLGGLAINEQFF
few TRBJ1-5 TRBV2 CASRRRQAYSNQPQHF
- TRBJ2-7 TRBV5-1 CASGWGAGEQYF
- TRBJ2-7 TRBV27 CASSSTAQMIEQYF
- TRBJ2-7 TRBV6-1 CASSPTGAVYEQYF
few TRBJ1-3 TRBV11-2 CASSLAPQDSGNTIYF
few TRBJ2-3 TRBV27 CASSSRLGSTDTQYF